This is a list of T cell receptor beta chains from one sample in a study of early T cells in non-severe SARS-CoV-2 infection. TCRdb processed the 5' RACE reads anew with MiXCR; each CDR3 protein has one entry. The sample has 50,000 to 60,000 distinct CDR3 sequences, roughly a tenth seen once. The specimen was whole blood. The receptors were gathered from an adult who was a healthcare worker with PCR-confirmed SARS-CoV-2 infection or an uninfected control (not recorded which). Each CDR3 is given without its conserved first and last residue. Fields, in order: J gene, V gene, CDR3 protein.

J gene: TRBJ1-6
V gene: TRBV27
CDR3 protein: ASTYGWSYNSPLH

J gene: TRBJ1-2
V gene: TRBV6-1
CDR3 protein: ASSEQRFYGYT

J gene: TRBJ1-1
V gene: TRBV6-5
CDR3 protein: ASSQGPEVF

J gene: TRBJ1-2
V gene: TRBV6-1
CDR3 protein: ASSIDGDYGYT

J gene: TRBJ1-2
V gene: TRBV2
CDR3 protein: ARGQGAYGYT

J gene: TRBJ2-7
V gene: TRBV25-1
CDR3 protein: ASKGQGFNEQY

J gene: TRBJ1-5
V gene: TRBV6-6
CDR3 protein: ASNPLDGNQPQH

J gene: TRBJ2-3
V gene: TRBV2
CDR3 protein: ASSLIAPSRPTDTQY

J gene: TRBJ2-7
V gene: TRBV11-2
CDR3 protein: ASSASSYEQY

J gene: TRBJ1-1
V gene: TRBV9
CDR3 protein: ASSLRPQVAF

J gene: TRBJ2-7
V gene: TRBV5-1
CDR3 protein: ASRTGTGTYEQY

J gene: TRBJ1-6
V gene: TRBV3-1
CDR3 protein: ASSQGVSPLH

J gene: TRBJ2-7
V gene: TRBV7-2
CDR3 protein: ASSLNPGSEQY

J gene: TRBJ1-1
V gene: TRBV18
CDR3 protein: ASSPMQGASTEAF

J gene: TRBJ2-7
V gene: TRBV6-1
CDR3 protein: ASTLGGKLEQY

J gene: TRBJ2-2
V gene: TRBV20-1
CDR3 protein: SAMGTGVIGELF